The 23 T cell receptor beta chains in this list originate from one sample, sequenced in a study of shared clonotypes between healthy human individuals (dated by TCRdb to 2019 to 2021). Library method: the immunoSEQ multiplex PCR assay. The clones in this table, taken by TCRdb from immuneACCESS, are in-frame only. Not every clone is retained; where verified, under half of the shortfall comes from an unresolved V gene, and the cause of the rest is unknown. Counted in this sample were a few hundred thousand clones; less than 85% of them appeared once. The ten biggest clones cover under 11% of the sample. Sequenced material: memory CD4+ T cells sorted from blood. Sample cell subset or site, as interpreted from the label and publication: CD45RA-negative fraction. These receptors were taken from a man aged 25-40 years in good health.

The rearrangement links TRBV7-2 to TRBJ1-4; D gene ambiguous. The CDR3 sequence is 13 residues long. Germline values: CDR1 SGHTA, CDR2 FQGNSA. Trimming stripped 5 bases from V and 5 bases from J, with 9 bases between. CDR3 bases: TGTGCCAGCAGCCGGACCCTAAATGAAAAACTGTTTTTT. This encodes CASSRTLNEKLFF.

The rearrangement links TRBV27 to TRBJ2-5; no clear D. The germline V gene encodes CDR1 MNHEY and CDR2 SMNVEV (reference sequence). The CDR3 has 13 residues. Trimming pared 5 bases from V and 5 bases from J, leaving 12 bases between. The DNA for the CDR3 is TGTGCCAGCAGTACCTCATTCTCGGAGACCCAGTACTTC. It yields the protein CASSTSFSETQYF.

V usage is TRBV7-2 and J usage is TRBJ2-7, with 9 bases aligning to TRBD2. This CDR3 is 16 amino acids long. Looked up from germline, CDR1 is SGHTA and CDR2 is FQGNSA. The junction had 14 bases not matched to a gene; V was cut back by 4 bases and J by 7 bases. CDR3 protein: CASSSGLLAGWGEQYF. Written as DNA, the CDR3 is TGTGCCAGCAGCTCCGGCCTCCTAGCGGGATGGGGGGAGCAGTACTTC.

This rearrangement joins TRBV18 to TRBJ2-5; 8 bases are shared with TRBD1. Germline trimming cut 3 bases from V and 4 bases from J; bases unmatched to any gene: 10. Germline V gives CDR1 KGHSH, CDR2 LQKENI. There are 16 residues in the CDR3. The CDR3 bases are TGTGCCAGCTCACCTACGACAGGGGCTAATCCAGAGACCCAGTACTTC. Encoded protein: CASSPTTGANPETQYF.

The genes are TRBV19 and TRBJ2-6; D not certain. V lost 2 bases, J lost 0 bases, and 8 bases lay in between. Germline V gives CDR1 LNHDA, CDR2 SQIVND (reference sequence). The CDR3 runs 16 residues. Written as DNA, the CDR3 is TGTGCCAGTAGTATATCCTTTGCCTCTGGGGCCAACGTCCTGACTTTC. It is translated as CASSISFASGANVLTF.

The V gene is TRBV4-2, the J gene TRBJ2-2; D gene uncertain. This CDR3 comprises 14 residues. Trimming cost V 1 base and J 7 bases, with 10 bases left between them. Germline CDR1 LGHNA, CDR2 YNFKEQ. The CDR3: CASSQVSGNGELFF. In DNA, the CDR3 is TGTGCCAGCAGCCAAGTCTCAGGAAACGGGGAGCTGTTTTTT.

V is TRBV11-2 and J is TRBJ2-1; D possibly corresponds to TRBD1 (5 bases). The CDR3 contains 15 residues. The ends were cut back, 2 bases at V and 5 bases at J, with 13 bases in the middle. CDR1 is SGHAT, CDR2 FQNNGV, per germline. The CDR3 nucleotides are TGTGCCAGCAGCTTATGGGGCCCTCACGACAATGAGCAGTTCTTC. Translation: CASSLWGPHDNEQFF.

V gene TRBV28 combines with J gene TRBJ2-7; D gene unclear. V shed 3 bases and J shed 5 bases, with 5 bases lying between them. This CDR3 spans 11 amino acids. Germline V gene sequence: CDR1 MDHEN, CDR2 SYDVKM. This CDR3 reads CASSFAHEQYF. CDR3 nucleotide sequence: TGTGCCAGCAGTTTCGCGCACGAGCAGTACTTC.

Of note for this clone: An end of the junction differs from the germline gene, which may be a read error. The chain recombines TRBV7-7 with TRBJ2-1; a possible D gene is TRBD1 (6 bases). The germline gives CDR1 SSHAT, CDR2 FNYEAQ (reference sequence). This CDR3 has 15 residues. CDR3 residues: CASSDTGSSNAEQFF. The CDR3 nucleotides are TGTGCTAGCAGCGATACAGGGAGTAGTAATGCTGAGCAGTTCTTC.

The genes are TRBV10-3 and TRBJ2-7, with 8 bases lining up with TRBD1. CDR1 and CDR2 (germline): ENHRY, SYGVKD. The CDR3 sequence is 12 residues long. Trimming cost V 3 bases and J 10 bases; bases outside gene matches: 5. The CDR3 sequence: CAISEAGGEQYF. The CDR3 DNA reads TGTGCCATCAGTGAAGCAGGGGGCGAACAGTACTTC.

The chain couples TRBV5-1 to TRBJ2-2, with 10 bases lining up with TRBD2. J gave up 1 base and V 2 bases, and 11 bases lay outside the gene matches. Germline V gene lookup returns CDR1 SGHRS and CDR2 YFSETQ. This CDR3 spans 19 amino acids. Here the CDR3 reads CASSFGLAGDPRNTGELFF. CDR3 coding DNA: TGCGCCAGCAGCTTTGGGCTAGCGGGAGACCCAAGGAACACCGGGGAGCTGTTTTTT.

The chain combines TRBV5-1 with TRBJ2-2, with 9 nucleotides matching TRBD2. V lost 8 bases to trimming and J lost 2 bases; unmatched junction nucleotides: 4. Germline loops: CDR1 SGHRS, CDR2 YFSETQ. The CDR3 sequence is 14 residues long. The CDR3 protein is CASLAGANTGELFF. The DNA of the CDR3 is TGCGCCAGTTTAGCGGGAGCCAACACCGGGGAGCTGTTTTTT.

The V and J genes are TRBV2 and TRBJ2-7; D not certain. The germline V gene encodes CDR1 SNHLY and CDR2 FYNNEI. V was shortened by 3 bases and J by 3 bases, with 15 bases between the two germline ends. CDR3 length: 15 amino acids. The CDR3 reads CASSDRSSKGYEQYF. CDR3 sequence (DNA): TGTGCCAGCAGTGACAGAAGTAGTAAGGGCTACGAGCAGTACTTC. Looking up the rest from reference TRBV2 and TRBJ2-7 gives the full variable domain: EPEVTQTPSHQVTQMGQEVILRCVPISNHLYFYWYRQILGQKVEFLVSFYNNEISEKSEIFDDQFSVERPDGSNFTLKIRSTKLEDSAMYFCASSDRSSKGYEQYFGPGTRLTVT.

This clone occurred a few times. This rearrangement joins TRBV18 to TRBJ2-1, with 8 bases that match TRBD1. J lost 12 bases, V lost 3 bases, and 7 bases had no gene match. The CDR3 runs to 13 residues. Germline-derived CDR1 and CDR2 are KGHSH and LQKENI. Here the CDR3 reads CASSPTGEGPQFF. Here the CDR3 DNA reads TGTGCCAGCTCACCGACAGGGGAAGGCCCGCAGTTCTTC.

The table lists this clone with a count of one. The V gene is TRBV12-5, the J gene TRBJ2-3; D is unclear. This CDR3 contains 14 residues. Germline assignment: CDR1 LGHNT and CDR2 FRNRAP. V was trimmed by 7 bases and J by 0 bases, leaving 11 bases between them. CDR3 nucleotides: TGTGCTAGTGCCTTGGGGTCTAGCACAGATACGCAGTATTTT. It encodes CASALGSSTDTQYF.

This chain joins TRBV5-8 and TRBJ2-1; D not resolved. Trimming took off 4 bases at V and 10 bases at J, with 6 bases between the two ends. The germline V gene has CDR1 SGHTS and CDR2 YDEGEE. The CDR3 is made up of 10 amino acids. The CDR3 bases are TGTGCCAGCAGCGGGCACGAGCAGTTCTTC. Protein sequence: CASSGHEQFF. Drawing the rest from reference TRBV5-8 and TRBJ2-1, the complete variable domain is EAGVTQSPTHLIKTRGQQATLRCSPISGHTSVYWYQQALGLGLQFLLWYDEGEERNRGNFPPRFSGRQFPNYSSELNVNALELEDSALYLCASSGHEQFFGPGTRLTVL.

The CDR3 reads CASSLGRALTYEQYF. Here the CDR3 DNA reads TGTGCCAGCAGCTTAGGGAGGGCTCTCACCTACGAGCAGTACTTC. This chain uses TRBV11-2 with TRBJ2-7; tentatively, D is TRBD2 (6 bases). The germline gives CDR1 SGHAT, CDR2 FQNNGV. CDR3 length: 15 amino acids. Between the trimmed V and J ends, which lost 1 base and 2 bases, there was a span of 12 bases.

This clone has a handful of counts. The chain employs TRBV30 and TRBJ2-3; D may be TRBD2 (6 bases). The CDR3 spans 15 residues. The V end lost 7 bases, the J end lost 2 bases, and 19 bases lay between the germline ends. CDR1 is GTSNPN and CDR2 is SVGIG in the germline V gene (reference sequence). CDR3 sequence reads: CASEAQRAITDTQYF. In nucleotides, the CDR3 is TGTGCCTCGGAGGCCCAGCGGGCCATCACAGATACGCAGTATTTT.

V usage is TRBV11-2 and J usage is TRBJ2-2; TRBD1 matches 7 bases. Trimming took 5 bases from V and 4 from J; bases not matched to a gene: 13. The CDR3 is 17 amino acids. Looked up from germline, CDR1 is SGHAT and CDR2 is FQNNGV. CDR3 residues: CASSKISTGSGTGELFF. For the CDR3, the DNA is TGTGCCAGCAGCAAGATTTCGACAGGGTCTGGCACCGGGGAGCTGTTTTTT. Full variable domain (missing parts from reference TRBV11-2 and TRBJ2-2): EAGVAQSPRYKIIEKRQSVAFWCNPISGHATLYWYQQILGQGPKLLIQFQNNGVVDDSQLPKDRFSAERLKGVDSTLKIQPAKLEDSAVYLCASSKISTGSGTGELFFGEGSRLTVL.

The rearrangement links TRBV5-4 to TRBJ1-2; 9 nucleotides match TRBD1. CDR3 length: 15 amino acids. Germline V lookup: CDR1 SGHNT, CDR2 YYREEE (reference sequence). V gave up 2 bases and J gave up 8 bases; unmatched junction bases: 10. The CDR3 DNA reads TGTGCCAGCAGCTTAGACCCGGGACAGGGCTTGGGCTACACCTTC. Translation: CASSLDPGQGLGYTF.

The rearrangement joins TRBV2 to TRBJ2-1; 10 nucleotides line up with TRBD2. After removal of 9 bases from V and 4 bases from J, the junction contained 9 bases not matched to a gene. The germline V gene encodes CDR1 SNHLY and CDR2 FYNNEI. This CDR3 has 15 amino acids. The chain's CDR3 is CASSSGRGGYNEQFF. Here the CDR3 DNA reads TGTGCCAGTTCTAGCGGGAGAGGTGGGTACAATGAGCAGTTCTTC.

The chain links TRBV5-1 to TRBJ2-1, with D possibly TRBD2 on 7 matching bases. This CDR3 contains 14 residues. Germline CDR1 is SGHRS and CDR2 is YFSETQ. Trimming cost V 4 bases and J 8 bases, with 16 bases left between them. This CDR3 is CASSLIGGDDEQFF. CDR3 DNA: TGCGCCAGCAGCCTTATAGGGGGGGACGATGAGCAGTTCTTC.

The genes are TRBV6-1 and TRBJ2-3, with TRBD1 matching 9 bases. V dropped 6 bases and J dropped 6; count of bases not matched to a gene: 7. This CDR3 has 14 residues. CDR1 MNHNS and CDR2 SASEGT come from the germline V gene. CDR3 amino acids: CASRQDRGPDTQYF. The CDR3 DNA sequence: TGTGCCAGCAGGCAGGACAGGGGTCCCGATACGCAGTATTTT.